This T cell receptor beta chain was profiled in a study of blood T cell repertoires in COVID-19. This clone was picked up a small number of times. Followed over time, Seattle patients had been enrolled while infection was active. In the original workflow: By means of reference gene primer amplification, nucleated cell counts were estimated. Profiling relied on immunoSEQ multiplex PCR, and the TCRdb table lists in-frame clones only, not all of them. Clone size and the V and J calls come from that table; the DNA yielded D and trimming. The sample has 80,000 to 90,000 clones, under 85% seen once. Trimming at V came to 5 bases and at J to 1 base, leaving 16 bases not matched to a gene. Germline lookup yields CDR1 SGHRS and CDR2 YFSETQ. This CDR3 is built from 19 residues.

The sequenced sample was peripheral blood. This chain connects TRBV5-1 to TRBJ2-5, with TRBD1 matching over 11 bases. This clonotype originated in an elderly woman with COVID-19, enrolled during active disease. CDR3 residues: CASRIGPLGTGGFQETQYF. The CDR3 DNA reads as TGCGCCAGCAGAATCGGCCCTCTTGGGACAGGGGGTTTCCAAGAGACCCAGTACTTC.